Each of the 9 T cell receptor beta chains below was sequenced from the same sample in a study of blood T cell repertoires in COVID-19. Clones were sequenced by immunoSEQ multiplex PCR, and TCRdb holds only the in-frame ones, with some missing. Found here are 220,000 or so clones, around 83% of them singletons; the top ten hold more than 8.5%. Specimen: peripheral blood. These receptors were obtained from a woman aged 45-60 years with COVID-19, enrolled during active disease.

This clone was picked up a small number of times. This chain uses TRBV6-5 with TRBJ1-1, with D possibly being TRBD1 (5 bases). Trimming removed 2 bases at V and 5 bases at J, with 9 bases between. This CDR3 is 13 amino acids long. Germline CDR1 MNHEY, CDR2 SVGAGI. The CDR3 here is CASSYLGGTEAFF. CDR3 coding DNA: TGTGCCAGCAGTTACCTCGGGGGGACTGAAGCTTTCTTT.

The genes are TRBV6-5 and TRBJ1-6; no clear D gene. V lost 11 bases and J 10 bases, leaving 18 bases between the germline ends. This CDR3 has 13 amino acids. Per germline, CDR1 MNHEY and CDR2 SVGAGI. The CDR3 loop reads CASEAVLMSPLHF. For the CDR3, the DNA is TGTGCCTCAGAGGCGGTCCTTATGTCACCCCTCCACTTT.

This clone was picked up one time. J is TRBJ2-2 and V is TRBV11-2, with 10 bases that match TRBD1. The CDR3 runs to 18 residues. Trimming at V came to 8 bases and at J to 0 bases, leaving 12 bases not matched to a gene. Per germline, CDR1 SGHAT and CDR2 FQNNGV. CDR3 residues: CASVPRFGTGANTGELFF. CDR3 bases: TGTGCCAGCGTTCCGAGATTTGGGACAGGGGCGAACACCGGGGAGCTGTTTTTT.

The chain recombines TRBV24-1 with TRBJ2-1; the match to TRBD2 covers 9 bases. The CDR3 has 16 amino acids. V shed 3 bases and J 6 bases; nucleotides not matched to a gene: 8. Per the germline V gene, CDR1 is KGHDR and CDR2 is SFDVKD. The CDR3 DNA reads as TGTGCCACCAGTGATCACTCTAGCGGGGCACTCAATGAGCAGTTCTTC. Amino acid sequence: CATSDHSSGALNEQFF.

The V and J genes are TRBV24-1 and TRBJ1-2; possible D gene TRBD1, 6 bases. CDR1 KGHDR and CDR2 SFDVKD come from the germline V gene. The CDR3 has 13 residues. The V end lost 6 bases, the J end lost 7 bases, and 14 bases lay between the germline ends. The CDR3 here is CATSQGRKSGYTF. CDR3 coding DNA: TGTGCCACCAGTCAGGGGCGCAAAAGTGGCTACACCTTC.

This chain uses TRBV19 with TRBJ2-1, with a weak D call TRBD2 (6 bases). V was clipped by 5 bases and J by 0 bases, with 8 bases between them. CDR3 size: 14 residues. Germline-derived CDR1 and CDR2 are LNHDA and SQIVND (reference sequence). The CDR3 DNA reads as TGTGCCAGTAGTTGGGACTTCTCCTACAATGAGCAGTTCTTC. This gives the protein CASSWDFSYNEQFF.

The rearrangement uses TRBV30 and TRBJ2-1, with TRBD2 identical over 11 bases. Germline-derived CDR1 and CDR2 are GTSNPN and SVGIG (reference sequence). This CDR3 comprises 16 residues. J gave up 3 bases and V 1 base, and 5 bases lay outside the gene matches. CDR3 in amino acids: CAWSGASGGHYNEQFF. The CDR3 DNA reads as TGTGCCTGGAGTGGGGCTAGCGGGGGGCACTACAATGAGCAGTTCTTC.

The J gene is TRBJ2-7, the V gene TRBV7-2, with TRBD1 matching 8 bases. The CDR3 spans 15 residues. In germline, CDR1 is SGHTA, CDR2 FQGNSA. J was trimmed by 5 bases and V by 4 bases; bases with no gene match: 10. The DNA of the CDR3 is TGTGCCAGCAGCTCCCGGACAGGGCAGACGAACGAGCAGTACTTC. Amino acid sequence: CASSSRTGQTNEQYF.

This chain connects TRBV3-1 (or the pseudogene TRBV3-2) to TRBJ2-1; 14 positions agree with TRBD2. The CDR3 is made up of 15 amino acids. Looked up from germline, CDR1 is LGHDT and CDR2 is YNNKEL (reference sequence). V shed 3 bases and J 9 bases; nucleotides not matched to a gene: 4. The DNA for the CDR3 is TGTGCCAGCAGCCAGGGACTAGCGGGGGAGCTTGAGCAGTTCTTC. Translation gives CASSQGLAGELEQFF.